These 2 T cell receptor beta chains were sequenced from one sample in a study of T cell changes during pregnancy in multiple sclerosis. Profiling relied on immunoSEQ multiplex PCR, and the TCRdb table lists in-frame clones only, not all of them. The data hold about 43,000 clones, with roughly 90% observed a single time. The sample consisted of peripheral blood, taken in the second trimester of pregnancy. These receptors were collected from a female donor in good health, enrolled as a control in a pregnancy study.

As DNA, the CDR3 is TGTGCCAGCAGCTCCCCCCGGGGACAGGGGTATGGCTACACCTTC. Translation: CASSSPRGQGYGYTF. The gene calls are TRBV9 and TRBJ1-2, with 10 bases aligning to TRBD1. Germline V lookup: CDR1 SGDLS, CDR2 YYNGEE. This CDR3 contains 15 residues. V shed 4 bases and J 5 bases; nucleotides not matched to a gene: 8.

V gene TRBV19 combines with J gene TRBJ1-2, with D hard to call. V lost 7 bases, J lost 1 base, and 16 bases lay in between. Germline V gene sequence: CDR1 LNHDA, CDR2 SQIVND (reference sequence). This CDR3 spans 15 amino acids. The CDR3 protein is CASTPEGSVNYGYTF. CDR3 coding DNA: TGTGCCAGTACACCTGAAGGAAGCGTTAACTATGGCTACACCTTC.